This entry describes one TCR beta chain. The PCR ran on 60 Vbeta and 13 Jbeta primers. Measured with immunoSEQ multiplex PCR; TCRdb has only the in-frame clones, and not every one. The sample includes about 140,000 clones, roughly three quarters of them seen just once. This specimen comes from a study of cytomegalovirus exposure and HLA in healthy donors. Germline CDR1 and CDR2: SQVTM and ANQGSEA. V lost 2 bases, J lost 7 bases, and 4 bases stayed unmatched. The CDR3 is 12 amino acids. The origin of this receptor is a man aged 25 to 40 in good health and CMV-seronegative. The chain couples TRBV29-1 to TRBJ1-2; TRBD1 matches 7 bases. Sequenced sample: PBMCs. As DNA, the CDR3 is TGCAGCGTTGAAAAGGGGGCGGGTGGCTACACCTTC. Protein sequence: CSVEKGAGGYTF.